The rows below give T cell receptor beta chains drawn from one sample of a study of T cell responses to AZD1222 COVID-19 vaccine. Sequencing used immunoSEQ multiplex PCR; TCRdb keeps in-frame clones, though not all of them. This table holds roughly 140,000 clones, roughly 91% found once. The material was peripheral blood, obtained on day 0 of AZD1222 vaccination. The receptor source for this set is an adult in good health. Each CDR3 is given with its conserved first and last residue. A D gene is named only where the DNA matches it firmly. Expanded clones get a size class; other rows say once, few or many, or leave the size out.

CDR3nt: TGTGCCAGCAGCTTAGACTCCGGGGAGCTGTTTTTT; CDR3aa: CASSLDSGELFF; d_gene: .; j_gene: TRBJ2-2; v_gene: TRBV7-9; abundance: few
CDR3nt: TGTGCCAGCACCTTGGACAGGGGAGACGAGCAGTACTTC; CDR3aa: CASTLDRGDEQYF; d_gene: TRBD1; j_gene: TRBJ2-7; v_gene: TRBV6-6; abundance: .
CDR3nt: TGTGCCAGCAGTTTAGGGGTGGGCACTGAAGCTTTCTTT; CDR3aa: CASSLGVGTEAFF; d_gene: .; j_gene: TRBJ1-1; v_gene: TRBV12-3/TRBV12-4; abundance: once
CDR3nt: TGTGCCACCAGCAGAGATCGCTGGGAGCAGTTCTTC; CDR3aa: CATSRDRWEQFF; d_gene: .; j_gene: TRBJ2-1; v_gene: TRBV15; abundance: .
CDR3nt: TGTGCCAGCAGTTACAGGCAGTCCAATCAGCCCCAGCATTTT; CDR3aa: CASSYRQSNQPQHF; d_gene: .; j_gene: TRBJ1-5; v_gene: TRBV6-6; abundance: .
CDR3nt: TGTGCCAGCAGCCTCAGGGGGCTGGCCGGGGAGCTGTTTTTT; CDR3aa: CASSLRGLAGELFF; d_gene: TRBD1; j_gene: TRBJ2-2; v_gene: TRBV5-4; abundance: .
CDR3nt: TGTGCCACCAGCAGAGATATAGTGGTCCCTTACAATGAGCAGTTCTTC; CDR3aa: CATSRDIVVPYNEQFF; d_gene: .; j_gene: TRBJ2-1; v_gene: TRBV15; abundance: once
CDR3nt: TGCGCCAGCAGCCAACTGGACAGGTCGGATGAAAAACTGTTTTTT; CDR3aa: CASSQLDRSDEKLFF; d_gene: TRBD1; j_gene: TRBJ1-4; v_gene: TRBV4-1; abundance: few
CDR3nt: TGTGCCAGCAGTAAGCAACAGGGGTCAGGAACTGAAGCTTTCTTT; CDR3aa: CASSKQQGSGTEAFF; d_gene: TRBD1; j_gene: TRBJ1-1; v_gene: TRBV6-5; abundance: .
CDR3nt: TGTGCCAGCAGTTACAACAGGGGGTTCGGGAATGGCTACACCTTC; CDR3aa: CASSYNRGFGNGYTF; d_gene: TRBD1; j_gene: TRBJ1-2; v_gene: TRBV6-5; abundance: .
CDR3nt: TGTGCCAGCAGTAACCAGGATTGGGGCTCTGGGGCCAACGTCCTGACTTTC; CDR3aa: CASSNQDWGSGANVLTF; d_gene: .; j_gene: TRBJ2-6; v_gene: TRBV6-2/TRBV6-3; abundance: .
CDR3nt: TGCAGCGCCCTGCCGGTAGCGGGACTACCGGGGGAGACCCAGTACTTC; CDR3aa: CSALPVAGLPGETQYF; d_gene: TRBD2; j_gene: TRBJ2-5; v_gene: TRBV29-1; abundance: .
CDR3nt: TGTGCCAGCAGTTACGAGACAGGGGGCGAAGCTTATCAGCCCCAGCATTTT; CDR3aa: CASSYETGGEAYQPQHF; d_gene: TRBD1; j_gene: TRBJ1-5; v_gene: TRBV6-2/TRBV6-3; abundance: .
CDR3nt: TGTGCCAGCTCACCGCAACCCGAGACCCAGTACTTC; CDR3aa: CASSPQPETQYF; d_gene: .; j_gene: TRBJ2-5; v_gene: TRBV18; abundance: .
CDR3nt: TGTGCCAGCAGCTTAGAGGGCAGGGGGGTCACTGAAGCTTTCTTT; CDR3aa: CASSLEGRGVTEAFF; d_gene: TRBD1; j_gene: TRBJ1-1; v_gene: TRBV7-9; abundance: .
CDR3nt: TGTGCCAGCAGCTCCGTCCAGGACACTGAAGCTTTCTTT; CDR3aa: CASSSVQDTEAFF; d_gene: .; j_gene: TRBJ1-1; v_gene: TRBV7-8; abundance: .
CDR3nt: TGTGCCTCCCAGCGGGGGAACTATGGCTACACCTTC; CDR3aa: CASQRGNYGYTF; d_gene: .; j_gene: TRBJ1-2; v_gene: TRBV10-3; abundance: .
CDR3nt: TGTGCCAGCAGCTTACGTCCAGCGGGGTACTCCTACGAGCAGTACTTC; CDR3aa: CASSLRPAGYSYEQYF; d_gene: TRBD2; j_gene: TRBJ2-7; v_gene: TRBV5-4; abundance: .
CDR3nt: TGTGCCAGCCGGACAGGGGGACAGTATGGCTACACCTTC; CDR3aa: CASRTGGQYGYTF; d_gene: TRBD1; j_gene: TRBJ1-2; v_gene: TRBV27; abundance: .
CDR3nt: TGTGCCAGCAGCCATGGGAATGAAGCTTTCTTT; CDR3aa: CASSHGNEAFF; d_gene: .; j_gene: TRBJ1-1; v_gene: TRBV6-2/TRBV6-3; abundance: .
CDR3nt: TGTGCCATCAGTGAGTTTCCGGGGGACGAGCAGTACTTC; CDR3aa: CAISEFPGDEQYF; d_gene: .; j_gene: TRBJ2-7; v_gene: TRBV10-3; abundance: .
CDR3nt: TGTGCCAGCAGCACTAGCCCCGGGACAGCTTACGAGCAGTACTTC; CDR3aa: CASSTSPGTAYEQYF; d_gene: .; j_gene: TRBJ2-7; v_gene: TRBV7-6; abundance: .
CDR3nt: TGTGCCAGCAGCTCCCCGGCGAGGGTCACTGAAGCTTTCTTT; CDR3aa: CASSSPARVTEAFF; d_gene: .; j_gene: TRBJ1-1; v_gene: TRBV7-2; abundance: .
CDR3nt: TGTGCCAGCAGCTTATCGAGGCGAGAGACCCAGTACTTC; CDR3aa: CASSLSRRETQYF; d_gene: .; j_gene: TRBJ2-5; v_gene: TRBV7-2; abundance: .
CDR3nt: TGTGCCAGCAGCGGGGTTGCCTACGAGCAGTACTTC; CDR3aa: CASSGVAYEQYF; d_gene: .; j_gene: TRBJ2-7; v_gene: TRBV5-6; abundance: .
CDR3nt: TGTGCCAGCAGGGCTAGCGGGGGCACAGATACGCAGTATTTT; CDR3aa: CASRASGGTDTQYF; d_gene: TRBD2; j_gene: TRBJ2-3; v_gene: TRBV27; abundance: .
CDR3nt: TGCAGCGTTGGGTCCGGGAACACTGAAGCTTTCTTT; CDR3aa: CSVGSGNTEAFF; d_gene: .; j_gene: TRBJ1-1; v_gene: TRBV29-1; abundance: .
CDR3nt: TGTGCCATCAGTGAACCTCAGACAGGGTTGGCCTACGAGCAGTACTTC; CDR3aa: CAISEPQTGLAYEQYF; d_gene: TRBD1; j_gene: TRBJ2-7; v_gene: TRBV10-3; abundance: .
CDR3nt: TGTGCCAGTAGTATGGAGGGGGCCTCCTACGAGCAGTACTTC; CDR3aa: CASSMEGASYEQYF; d_gene: .; j_gene: TRBJ2-7; v_gene: TRBV19; abundance: few
CDR3nt: TGTGCCAGCAGTTACTCGGCAGGGGAGGAGGTCCCCCTCCACTTT; CDR3aa: CASSYSAGEEVPLHF; d_gene: .; j_gene: TRBJ1-6; v_gene: TRBV6-5; abundance: .
CDR3nt: TGTGCCAGCAGCCAACCACAGGGTCGCAATGAGCAGTTCTTC; CDR3aa: CASSQPQGRNEQFF; d_gene: .; j_gene: TRBJ2-1; v_gene: TRBV7-9; abundance: few
CDR3nt: TGTGCCAGCAGCCGGCAGGTCTCCTACGAGCAGTACTTC; CDR3aa: CASSRQVSYEQYF; d_gene: .; j_gene: TRBJ2-7; v_gene: TRBV14; abundance: few
CDR3nt: TGTGCCAGCAGTTACCCCGACAGTAACGAGCAGTACTTC; CDR3aa: CASSYPDSNEQYF; d_gene: .; j_gene: TRBJ2-7; v_gene: TRBV6-5; abundance: few
CDR3nt: TGTGCCAGCAGTCCCCGGGGCCCTCCCTCCGAGCAGTACTTC; CDR3aa: CASSPRGPPSEQYF; d_gene: .; j_gene: TRBJ2-7; v_gene: TRBV6-5; abundance: .
CDR3nt: TGTGCCAGCAGTTACCCCCTCGGCCGCGGGGCCGACTTCACTGAAGCTTTCTTT; CDR3aa: CASSYPLGRGADFTEAFF; d_gene: .; j_gene: TRBJ1-1; v_gene: TRBV6-2/TRBV6-3; abundance: once
CDR3nt: TGTGCCAGCTCGCCCACACAGGGAGTCTCCTACGAGCAGTACTTC; CDR3aa: CASSPTQGVSYEQYF; d_gene: .; j_gene: TRBJ2-7; v_gene: TRBV18; abundance: .
CDR3nt: TGTGCCAGCAGTTCGGGACTAGCGTGGGTCTACAATGAGCAGTTCTTC; CDR3aa: CASSSGLAWVYNEQFF; d_gene: TRBD2; j_gene: TRBJ2-1; v_gene: TRBV2; abundance: .
CDR3nt: TGTGCCAGCAAAGACCCCACGGGTAATGAAAAACTGTTTTTT; CDR3aa: CASKDPTGNEKLFF; d_gene: .; j_gene: TRBJ1-4; v_gene: TRBV6-5; abundance: .
CDR3nt: TGTGCCAGCAGTGCGGATACCTACGAGCAGTACTTC; CDR3aa: CASSADTYEQYF; d_gene: .; j_gene: TRBJ2-7; v_gene: TRBV2; abundance: .
CDR3nt: TGTGCCAGTTCCGGGGACACCTACGAGCAGTACTTC; CDR3aa: CASSGDTYEQYF; d_gene: .; j_gene: TRBJ2-7; v_gene: TRBV14; abundance: .
CDR3nt: TGTGCCAGCGCCCAGGAGCGGCAAGCTTTCTTT; CDR3aa: CASAQERQAFF; d_gene: .; j_gene: TRBJ1-1; v_gene: TRBV21-1; abundance: .
CDR3nt: TGTGCCTGGAGTGGGCTTGGTGCAACTAATGAAAAACTGTTTTTT; CDR3aa: CAWSGLGATNEKLFF; d_gene: .; j_gene: TRBJ1-4; v_gene: TRBV30; abundance: .
CDR3nt: TGCGCCAGCAGCTTGGCCCGGGACTATCAGGGTGAGCAGTTCTTC; CDR3aa: CASSLARDYQGEQFF; d_gene: TRBD2; j_gene: TRBJ2-1; v_gene: TRBV5-1; abundance: .
CDR3nt: TGTGCCAGCAGTTGGACGTCGGGATATGGCTACACCTTC; CDR3aa: CASSWTSGYGYTF; d_gene: .; j_gene: TRBJ1-2; v_gene: TRBV6-5; abundance: .
CDR3nt: TGTGCCACTACGGGCCCGAGCACAGATACGCAGTATTTT; CDR3aa: CATTGPSTDTQYF; d_gene: .; j_gene: TRBJ2-3; v_gene: TRBV19; abundance: .
CDR3nt: TGTGCCAGCAGCCGCGGAGGCTCCTGGCCCCAGCATTTT; CDR3aa: CASSRGGSWPQHF; d_gene: .; j_gene: TRBJ1-5; v_gene: TRBV6-2/TRBV6-3; abundance: .
CDR3nt: TGTGCCAGCTCACCTCTGGATTCCGGGGAGCTGTTTTTT; CDR3aa: CASSPLDSGELFF; d_gene: .; j_gene: TRBJ2-2; v_gene: TRBV18; abundance: .
CDR3nt: TGTGCCAGCAGTGAGGATGCGACCTACTATGGCTACACCTTC; CDR3aa: CASSEDATYYGYTF; d_gene: .; j_gene: TRBJ1-2; v_gene: TRBV2; abundance: .
CDR3nt: TGTGCCAGCAGTTACTCGGGCGGGAGAACCAAAAACATTCAGTACTTC; CDR3aa: CASSYSGGRTKNIQYF; d_gene: TRBD2; j_gene: TRBJ2-4; v_gene: TRBV6-6; abundance: .
CDR3nt: TGTGCCTGGAGTGTGGGTCCCCAGAACACTGAAGCTTTCTTT; CDR3aa: CAWSVGPQNTEAFF; d_gene: .; j_gene: TRBJ1-1; v_gene: TRBV30; abundance: .
CDR3nt: TGTGCCAGCAGCTTAGCTTCGGGCCCGGACAGGGGGCTAAGTTATACTGAAGCTTTCTTT; CDR3aa: CASSLASGPDRGLSYTEAFF; d_gene: TRBD1; j_gene: TRBJ1-1; v_gene: TRBV7-6; abundance: .
CDR3nt: TGCGCCAGCAGCTTCGGGGGCGGGAGCTCTGGGGCCAACGTCCTGACTTTC; CDR3aa: CASSFGGGSSGANVLTF; d_gene: .; j_gene: TRBJ2-6; v_gene: TRBV5-1; abundance: .
CDR3nt: TGTGCCAGTAGTACCAAACGGGGGGGAAGTGTCTCCTACAATGAGCAGTTCTTC; CDR3aa: CASSTKRGGSVSYNEQFF; d_gene: TRBD2; j_gene: TRBJ2-1; v_gene: TRBV19; abundance: .
CDR3nt: TGTGCCAGCAGCCCTCCTCGCGGGGGGGCGAACACCGGGGAGCTGTTTTTT; CDR3aa: CASSPPRGGANTGELFF; d_gene: TRBD2; j_gene: TRBJ2-2; v_gene: TRBV7-9; abundance: .